The 8 T cell receptor beta chains reported below all come from one sample, sequenced in a study of post-analysis software for immune sequencing data. Notes on the study in general: Higher frequency in patients than in controls was seen for roughly five TRBV segments, with TRBV5-6, TRBV5-1 and TRBV20-1 among them.

These receptors lack a known antigen. The TCR beta cDNA libraries contained unique molecular identifiers. Via MiXCR, TCRdb re-called the PCR reads, giving one row per CDR3 protein. The sample has a few hundred thousand distinct CDR3 sequences, less than 40% seen once; the top ten hold 10% to 15%. Sequencing was performed on blood. These receptors all come from a girl aged 10-17 years with multiple sclerosis.

CDR3 amino acids: CASSPGTGAPSNQPQHF. The CDR3 DNA reads TGTGCCAGCAGCCCCGGGACAGGGGCCCCGAGCAATCAGCCCCAGCATTTT. This sequence joins TRBV12-3 or TRBV12-4 and TRBJ1-5; TRBD1 aligns across 10 bases. The J segment lost 1 base and the V segment lost 6 bases, leaving 9 bases of the junction unmatched. The CDR3 consists of 17 residues.

V and J are TRBV4-3 and TRBJ2-7, with 7 bases that match TRBD1. The ends lost 1 base at V and 3 bases at J; junction bases unmatched: 6. CDR3 length: 15 residues. CDR1 LGHNA and CDR2 YSLEER come from the germline V gene. The CDR3 nucleotides are TGCGCCAGCAGCCAAGGAAGGGACAGACACTACGAGCAGTACTTC. Its translation is CASSQGRDRHYEQYF.

The rearrangement uses TRBV30 and TRBJ2-1, with D maybe TRBD2 (5 bases). From germline, CDR1 is GTSNPN and CDR2 SVGIG (reference sequence). Deletions cut 1 base from V and 3 bases from J, with 13 bases between. The CDR3 consists of 15 residues. The CDR3 DNA reads TGTGCCTGGAGTGGAGCGGCCTCCTTCTACAATGAGCAGTTCTTC. As protein: CAWSGAASFYNEQFF.

The V gene is TRBV7-8, the J gene TRBJ2-7, with D perhaps matching TRBD2 (6 bases). The V gene's germline CDR1 is SGHVS and CDR2 FQNEAQ. The CDR3 contains 13 residues. V lost 3 bases and J 2 bases, leaving 8 bases between the germline ends. The CDR3 DNA is TGTGCCAGCAGCTTGCCGGGAGCCTACGAGCAGTACTTC. Translation: CASSLPGAYEQYF.

This clonotype was detected only a few times. The rearrangement joins TRBV2 to TRBJ2-7; D might be TRBD1 (6 bases). The length of the CDR3 is 13 residues. V lost 3 bases, J lost 3 bases, and 9 bases lay in between. The germline CDR1 and CDR2 sequences are SNHLY and FYNNEI. DNA of the CDR3: TGTGCCAGCAGTGACGGACAGAACTACGAGCAGTACTTC. Translating it yields CASSDGQNYEQYF.

V is TRBV3-1 and J is TRBJ2-1, with D unclear. V was trimmed by 5 bases and J by 0 bases, leaving 20 bases between them. The CDR3 runs 18 residues. Germline CDR1 and CDR2: LGHDT and YNNKEL (reference sequence). CDR3 nucleotides: TGTGCCAGCAGCTCCCGACCGGTTGGCGGTAGCTCCTACAATGAGCAGTTCTTC. It translates to CASSSRPVGGSSYNEQFF.

V usage is TRBV9 and J usage is TRBJ1-6; D possibly corresponds to TRBD1 (5 bases). V lost 4 bases and J 11 bases, leaving 19 bases between the germline ends. The CDR3 has 15 residues. Germline CDR1 reads SGDLS; CDR2 reads YYNGEE. CDR3 nucleotides: TGTGCCAGCAGCCAAGAAGTGGGACCCTCGGCACCCCTCCACTTT. It is translated as CASSQEVGPSAPLHF. The full variable domain, its missing parts supplied by reference TRBV9 and TRBJ1-6, is DSGVTQTPKHLITATGQRVTLRCSPRSGDLSVYWYQQSLDQGLQFLIQYYNGEERAKGNILERFSAQQFPDLHSELNLSSLELGDSALYFCASSQEVGPSAPLHFGNGTRLTVT.

The chain uses TRBV27 and TRBJ1-1, with D uncertain. Trimming shortened V by 1 base and J by 5 bases, and 17 bases separated the two germline ends. This CDR3 has 16 residues. Per the germline V gene, CDR1 is MNHEY and CDR2 is SMNVEV (reference sequence). The DNA of the CDR3 is TGTGCCAGCAGTTTATTTTTTACCCGAGGTGGTACTGAAGCTTTCTTT. Translated, it gives CASSLFFTRGGTEAFF.